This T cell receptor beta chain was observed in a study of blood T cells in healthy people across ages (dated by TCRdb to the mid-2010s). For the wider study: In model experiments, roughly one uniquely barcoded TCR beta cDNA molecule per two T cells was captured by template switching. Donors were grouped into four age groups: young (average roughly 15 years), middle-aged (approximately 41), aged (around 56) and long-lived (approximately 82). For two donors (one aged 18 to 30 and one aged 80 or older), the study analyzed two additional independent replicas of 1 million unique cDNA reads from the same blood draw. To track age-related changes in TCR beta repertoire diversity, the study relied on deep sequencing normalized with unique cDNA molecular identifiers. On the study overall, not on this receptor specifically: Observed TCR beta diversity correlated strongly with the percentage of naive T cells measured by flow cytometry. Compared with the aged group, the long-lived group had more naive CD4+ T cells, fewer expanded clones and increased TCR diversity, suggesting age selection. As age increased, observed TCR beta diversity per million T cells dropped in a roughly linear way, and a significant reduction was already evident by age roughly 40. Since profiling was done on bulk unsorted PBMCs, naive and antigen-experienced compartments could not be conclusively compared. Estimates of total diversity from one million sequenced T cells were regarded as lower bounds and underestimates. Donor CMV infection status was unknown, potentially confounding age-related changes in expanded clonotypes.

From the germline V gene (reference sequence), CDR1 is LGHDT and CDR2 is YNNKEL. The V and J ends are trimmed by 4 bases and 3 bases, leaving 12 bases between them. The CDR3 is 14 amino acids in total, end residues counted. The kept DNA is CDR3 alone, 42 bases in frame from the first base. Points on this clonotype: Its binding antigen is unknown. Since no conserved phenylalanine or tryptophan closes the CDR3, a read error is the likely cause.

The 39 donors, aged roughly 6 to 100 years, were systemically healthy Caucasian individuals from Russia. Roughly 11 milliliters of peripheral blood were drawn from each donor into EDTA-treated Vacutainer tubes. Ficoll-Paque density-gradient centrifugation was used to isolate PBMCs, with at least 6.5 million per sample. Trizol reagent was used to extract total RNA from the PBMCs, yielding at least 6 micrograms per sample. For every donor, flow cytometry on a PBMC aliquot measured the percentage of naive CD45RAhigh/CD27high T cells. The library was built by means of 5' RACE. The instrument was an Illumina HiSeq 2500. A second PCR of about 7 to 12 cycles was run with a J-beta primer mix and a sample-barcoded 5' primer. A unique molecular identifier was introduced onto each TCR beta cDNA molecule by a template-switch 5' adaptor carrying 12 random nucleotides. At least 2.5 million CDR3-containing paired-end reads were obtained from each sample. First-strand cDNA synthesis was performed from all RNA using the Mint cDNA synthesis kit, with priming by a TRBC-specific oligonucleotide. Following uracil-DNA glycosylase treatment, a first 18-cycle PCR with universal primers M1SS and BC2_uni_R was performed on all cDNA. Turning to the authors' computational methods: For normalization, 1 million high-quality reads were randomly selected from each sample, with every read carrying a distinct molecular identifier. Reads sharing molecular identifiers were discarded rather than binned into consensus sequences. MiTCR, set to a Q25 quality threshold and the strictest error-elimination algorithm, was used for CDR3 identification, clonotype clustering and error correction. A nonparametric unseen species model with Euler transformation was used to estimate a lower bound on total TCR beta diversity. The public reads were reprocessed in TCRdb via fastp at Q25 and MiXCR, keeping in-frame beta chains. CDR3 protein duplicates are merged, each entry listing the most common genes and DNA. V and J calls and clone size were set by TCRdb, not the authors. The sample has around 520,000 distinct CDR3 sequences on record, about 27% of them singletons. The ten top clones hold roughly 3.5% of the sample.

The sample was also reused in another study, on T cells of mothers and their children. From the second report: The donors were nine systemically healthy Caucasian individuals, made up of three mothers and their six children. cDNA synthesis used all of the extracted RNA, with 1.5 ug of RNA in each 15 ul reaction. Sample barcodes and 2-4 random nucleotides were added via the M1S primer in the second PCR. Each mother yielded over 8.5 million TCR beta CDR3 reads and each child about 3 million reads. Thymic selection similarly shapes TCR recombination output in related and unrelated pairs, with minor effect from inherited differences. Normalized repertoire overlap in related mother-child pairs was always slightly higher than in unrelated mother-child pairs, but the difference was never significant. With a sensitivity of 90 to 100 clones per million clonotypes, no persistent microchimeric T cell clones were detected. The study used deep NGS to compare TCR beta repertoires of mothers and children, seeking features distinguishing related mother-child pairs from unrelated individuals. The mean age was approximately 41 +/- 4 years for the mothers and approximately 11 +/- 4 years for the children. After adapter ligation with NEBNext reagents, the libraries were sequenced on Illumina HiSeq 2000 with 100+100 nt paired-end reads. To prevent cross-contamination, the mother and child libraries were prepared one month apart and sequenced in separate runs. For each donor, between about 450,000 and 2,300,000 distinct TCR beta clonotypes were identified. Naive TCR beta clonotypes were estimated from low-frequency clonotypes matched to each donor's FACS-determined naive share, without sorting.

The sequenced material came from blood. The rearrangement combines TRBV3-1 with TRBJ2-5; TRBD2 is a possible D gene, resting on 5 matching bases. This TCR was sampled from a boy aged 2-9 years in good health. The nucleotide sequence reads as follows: TGTGCCAGCAGCCCGGACTTTCCTGAAGAGACCCAGTACGTC. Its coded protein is CASSPDFPEETQYV.